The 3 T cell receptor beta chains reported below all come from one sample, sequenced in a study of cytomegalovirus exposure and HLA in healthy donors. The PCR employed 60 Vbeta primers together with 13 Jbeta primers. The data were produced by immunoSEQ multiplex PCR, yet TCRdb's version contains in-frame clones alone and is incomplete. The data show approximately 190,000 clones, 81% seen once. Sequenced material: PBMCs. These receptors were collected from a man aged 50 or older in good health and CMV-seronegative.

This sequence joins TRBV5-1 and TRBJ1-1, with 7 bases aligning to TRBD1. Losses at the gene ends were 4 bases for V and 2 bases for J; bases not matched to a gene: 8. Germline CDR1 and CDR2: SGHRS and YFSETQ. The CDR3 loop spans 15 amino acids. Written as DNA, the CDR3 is TGCGCCAGCAGCCAGGGACAGCACTTAAACACTGAAGCTTTCTTT. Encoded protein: CASSQGQHLNTEAFF.

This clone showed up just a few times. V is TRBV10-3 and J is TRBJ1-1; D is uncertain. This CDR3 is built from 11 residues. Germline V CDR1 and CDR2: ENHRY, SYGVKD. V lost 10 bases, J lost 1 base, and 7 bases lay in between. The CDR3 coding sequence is TGTGCCACTATGAAGAACACTGAAGCTTTCTTT. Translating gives CATMKNTEAFF.

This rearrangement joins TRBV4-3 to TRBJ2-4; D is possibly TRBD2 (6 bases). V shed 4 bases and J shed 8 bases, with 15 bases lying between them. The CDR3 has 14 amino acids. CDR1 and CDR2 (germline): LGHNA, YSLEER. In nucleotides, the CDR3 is TGCGCCAGCAGCCCCGTGGCGGGCGGGGACATTCAGTACTTC. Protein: CASSPVAGGDIQYF.